Following are 5 T cell receptor beta chains from one sample sequenced in a study of blood T cell repertoires in COVID-19. Clones were sequenced by immunoSEQ multiplex PCR, and TCRdb holds only the in-frame ones, with some missing. The sample has about 200,000 clones, about 80% seen once. The sequencing input was PBMCs or T cells enriched from blood (not recorded which). The receptors stem from a man in his forties or fifties who had recovered from COVID-19.

Concerning this clone: A read error may explain this, as a much larger clone is one base away. The chain has TRBV7-9 and TRBJ1-1, with 8 bases matching TRBD1. The length of the CDR3 is 15 residues. The V gene's germline CDR1 is SEHNR and CDR2 FQNEAQ (reference sequence). The J segment lost 1 base and the V segment lost 5 bases, leaving 6 bases of the junction unmatched. CDR3 in DNA: TGTGCCAGCAGCCGGCTGACAGGGGCGAACACTGAAGCTTTCTTT. It yields the protein CASSRLTGANTEAFF. The whole variable domain, remainder taken from reference TRBV7-9 and TRBJ1-1, is DTGVSQNPRHKITKRGQNVTFRCDPISEHNRLYWYRQTLGQGPEFLTYFQNEAQLEKSRLLSDRFSAERPKGSFSTLEIQRTEQGDSAMYLCASSRLTGANTEAFFGQGTRLTVV.

The chain recombines TRBV4-2 with TRBJ2-2, with 8 nucleotides matching TRBD1. Germline-derived CDR1 and CDR2 are LGHNA and YNFKEQ. V shed 0 bases, J shed 1 base, and the junction held 4 bases outside the gene matches. This CDR3 region has 17 residues. The CDR3 nucleotides read TGTGCCAGCAGCCAAGATCAAACAGGGGGGAACACCGGGGAGCTGTTTTTT. Translated: CASSQDQTGGNTGELFF.

The chain carries TRBV7-3 and TRBJ1-5; D is possibly TRBD1 (5 bases). V lost 5 bases and J 0 bases, leaving 17 bases between the germline ends. Germline values: CDR1 SGHTA, CDR2 FQGTGA. The CDR3 length is 17 residues. The CDR3 nucleotides are TGTGCCAGCAGCGTACGGAGACAGAGAAATAGCAATCAGCCCCAGCATTTT. This encodes CASSVRRQRNSNQPQHF.

This chain uses TRBV4-1 with TRBJ2-1; TRBD2 matches at 7 bases. Germline loops: CDR1 MGHRA, CDR2 YSYEKL. The CDR3 is 15 amino acids. The J segment lost 4 bases and the V segment lost 0 bases, leaving 3 bases of the junction unmatched. CDR3 DNA sequence: TGCGCCAGCAGCCAAGATCTAGCGGAATACAATGAGCAGTTCTTC. Its translation is CASSQDLAEYNEQFF.

V is TRBV5-5 and J is TRBJ2-1, with unresolved D. The germline V gene encodes CDR1 SGHKS and CDR2 YYEKEE (reference sequence). Trimming removed 0 bases from V and 2 bases from J, with 9 bases in between. The CDR3 is 15 amino acids. The chain's CDR3 is CASSLGPAAYNEQFF. CDR3 coding DNA: TGTGCCAGCAGCTTGGGCCCGGCGGCCTACAATGAGCAGTTCTTC.